This T cell receptor (beta chain) is from a study of identical twins. The authors used template switching to add a universal primer site and gave cDNA unique molecular identifiers. MiXCR, run by TCRdb on the 5' RACE reads, gives a single entry per CDR3 protein. The sample holds fewer than 250,000 distinct CDR3 sequences, 7.5% seen once. The germline V gene has CDR1 MNHEY and CDR2 SVGEGT. CDR3 length: 14 amino acids. V was pared by 5 bases and J by 6 bases, with 17 bases between. These same records also appear under a second study, on yellow fever vaccine responses in identical twins. That publication notes: Reports say the vaccine T cell response in twins looked partly convergent and partly personalized.

Sequenced material: memory (CD45RO+) T cells sorted from blood. The chain carries TRBV6-2 or TRBV6-3 and TRBJ2-7; D call uncertain. This TCR derives from a woman aged 18-35 years in good health. The DNA of the CDR3 is TGTGCCAGCAGTAACCGACTCCTGGGTCGCGAGCAGTACTTC. Translating it yields CASSNRLLGREQYF.